This TCR beta chain derives from a study of blood T cell repertoires in COVID-19. The participants were between roughly 18 and 89 years old and came from 24 US areas. How the authors handled the data: Amplification of reference gene primers provided the estimated nucleated cell counts. The data were produced by immunoSEQ multiplex PCR, yet TCRdb's version contains in-frame clones alone and is incomplete. V, J and clone size derive from that table, while D and trimming were established from the DNA sequence. The sample has hundreds of thousands of clones, around 87% seen once. This TCR came from a man between 18 and 35 years old who had recovered from COVID-19. The sample was PBMCs or T cells enriched from blood (not recorded which).

In DNA form, the CDR3 reads TGCAGCGTTGAGGACAGGGATAGCTCCTACGAGCAGTACTTC. Translation: CSVEDRDSSYEQYF. This sequence joins TRBV29-1 and TRBJ2-7; TRBD1 aligns across 8 bases. Germline-derived CDR1 and CDR2 are SQVTM and ANQGSEA. The CDR3 length is 14 residues. The junction had 4 bases not matched to a gene; V was cut back by 3 bases and J by 0 bases.